These 15 T cell receptor beta chains came from one sample sequenced in a study of tumor-infiltrating lymphocytes in primary liver carcinoma. Unsorted bulk tissue of about 17-32 mg yielded co-extracted RNA and DNA. Reverse transcription of around 500 ng total RNA with a constant-region primer produced TCR beta cDNA. Construction of TCR beta libraries relied on three successive nested multiplex PCR rounds employing slightly modified ARM-PCR. The first two PCR rounds used TRBV1-TRBV30 forward primers with a C-beta reverse primer, roughly 11 cycles each. TCRdb ran MiXCR on the multiplex PCR reads and lists one entry per CDR3 protein. The table records 20,000 to 25,000 distinct CDR3 sequences, roughly 85% of them present only once. Specimen: liver tumor tissue from sampling region 1. The subset was: tumor region T1, superior pole. The receptors originated from a woman aged 30 to 39 with primary liver carcinoma and hepatitis B virus infection.

Remarks on this clonotype: One end of the junction does not line up with germline, which may come from a read error. The rearrangement joins TRBV10-3 to TRBJ2-1; D uncertain. This CDR3 contains 14 residues. The germline CDR1 and CDR2 sequences are ENHRY and SYGVKD. For the CDR3, the DNA is TGTACCATCAGTCCCACGGTGACCCGGTATGAGCAGTTCTTC. This gives the protein CTISPTVTRYEQFF.

J is TRBJ1-1 and V is TRBV29-1; unclear D gene. The CDR3 consists of 11 residues. With 4 bases removed from V and 6 bases from J, the gap between germline ends came to 9 bases. In germline, CDR1 is SQVTM, CDR2 ANQGSEA. The CDR3 DNA is TGCAGCGTTGTGGAAGTCCCTGAAGCTTTCTTT. It yields the protein CSVVEVPEAFF.

On this clonotype itself: An end of the junction does not agree with germline; a read error may underlie this. J is TRBJ2-2 and V is TRBV18; D might be TRBD2 (5 bases). The length of the CDR3 is 18 residues. Germline assignment: CDR1 KGHSH and CDR2 LQKENI. The CDR3 DNA is TGTGCCAGCTCATCACCGGTGCTAGCCGCAACGAACACCGGGGAGATGTTCTTT. It codes for CASSSPVLAATNTGEMFF.

The V and J genes are TRBV12-3 or TRBV12-4 and TRBJ2-7; D is uncertain. There are 15 residues in the CDR3. The CDR3 loop reads CASLQSGTYGYEQYF. DNA for the CDR3: TGTGCTAGCCTACAATCCGGTACATACGGTTACGAGCAGTACTTC.

About this clonotype: At one of its ends the junction is not consistent with the germline gene, which may arise from a read error. The chain links TRBV11-3 to TRBJ2-1, with 14 bases matching TRBD2. There are 15 residues in the CDR3. Germline CDR1 and CDR2: SGHNT and YENEEA. The CDR3 is CGSRRLAGGGCEQFF. DNA of the CDR3: TGTGGCAGCAGGCGACTAGCGGGGGGGGGGTGTGAGCAGTTCTTC. The full variable domain, with the rest looked up from reference TRBV11-3 and TRBJ2-1, is EAGVVQSPRYKIIEKKQPVAFWCNPISGHNTLYWYLQNLGQGPELLIRYENEEAVDDSQLPKDRFSAERLKGVDSTLKIQPAELGDSAVYLCGSRRLAGGGCEQFFGPGTRLTVL.

As concerns this clonotype: Sequence at one end of the junction differs from germline and may be a read error. The V call is TRBV4-3, the J call TRBJ2-1; 9 nucleotides agree with TRBD2. The CDR3 sequence is 16 residues long. Germline values: CDR1 LGHNA, CDR2 YSLEER. DNA of the CDR3: TGCGCCAGCAGCCAAAACGTAGCGGGAGACAGAAATGAGCTGTTCTTC. Translation gives CASSQNVAGDRNELFF.

About this clonotype itself: The junction departs from the called germline gene at one end, perhaps through a read error. The chain recombines TRBV11-2 with TRBJ1-2, with 7 bases lining up with TRBD1. The CDR3 contains 13 residues. Germline values: CDR1 SGHAT, CDR2 FQNNGV. For the CDR3, the DNA is TGTGCCAGCATCACTACAGGGGTCTATGGCTACACATTC. This sequence encodes CASITTGVYGYTF.

This clonotype has a single count. The gene calls are TRBV18 and TRBJ2-3; D assignment may be TRBD1 or TRBD2 (5 bases each). This CDR3 is 14 amino acids long. Germline-derived CDR1 and CDR2 are KGHSH and LQKENI. V gave up 3 bases and J gave up 3 bases, with 10 bases separating them. The CDR3 coding sequence is TGTGCCAGCTCACCGGCAGGGAGAACAGATACGCAGTATTTT. It yields the protein CASSPAGRTDTQYF.

This clonotype was seen many times. This chain joins TRBV7-9 and TRBJ2-3, with D possibly being TRBD1 or TRBD2 (5 bases each). The CDR3 extends over 16 amino acids. Germline values: CDR1 SEHNR, CDR2 FQNEAQ (reference sequence). The V gene lost 4 bases and the J gene lost 0 bases, with 14 bases spanning the gap. For the CDR3, the DNA is TGTGCCAGCAGCTCGGCGCGAGGGGTTAGCACAGATACGCAGTATTTT. Translation gives CASSSARGVSTDTQYF.

As regards this clonotype: The germline gene is not matched at one end of the junction; a read error may be the cause. The chain carries TRBV10-3 and TRBJ2-1; D uncertain. This CDR3 spans 14 amino acids. From germline, CDR1 is ENHRY and CDR2 SYGVKD. CDR3 amino acids: CAISPMATWDEQFF. The CDR3 DNA sequence: TGTGCCATCAGTCCCATGGCGACCTGGGATGAACAGTTCTTC.

With regard to this clonotype: One end of the junction is discordant with germline, which a read error may explain. The rearrangement joins TRBV28 to TRBJ2-7; D ambiguous. Germline V CDR1 and CDR2: MDHEN, SYDVKM. The CDR3 loop spans 15 amino acids. The CDR3 protein is CASSPYKVHSYKQYF. As DNA, the CDR3 is TGTGCCAGCAGTCCGTACAAGGTCCACTCCTACAAGCAGTACTTC.

This clonotype was detected once. Germline and junction disagree at one end, which may indicate a read error. The CDR3 loop reads CSGRLDQGTQHF. The CDR3 region has the DNA TGCAGTGGTAGACTAGACCAAGGGACCCAGCACTTC. V gene TRBV29-1 combines with J gene TRBJ2-5; tentative D call: TRBD2 (6 bases). This CDR3 comprises 12 residues. CDR1 and CDR2 from the germline V gene are SQVTM and ANQGSEA.

Concerning this clonotype itself: A junction boundary mismatches the germline segment, possibly from a read error. The chain recombines TRBV4-3 with TRBJ2-7, with D maybe TRBD1 (5 bases). The CDR3 contains 15 residues. Germline CDR1 reads LGHNA; CDR2 reads YSLEER. CDR3 DNA sequence: TGCGTCAGCAGTCAAGATCGATGGACAAGGCGGGAGCAGTACTTC. Its translation is CVSSQDRWTRREQYF.

Comments on this clonotype: The CDR3 does not close with the conserved phenylalanine or tryptophan, likely indicating a read error. The chain is built from TRBV11-2 and TRBJ2-1, with TRBD2 identical over 11 bases. In germline, CDR1 is SGHAT, CDR2 FQNNGV. CDR3 length: 16 amino acids. CDR3 residues: CASSTSLAGGCNVQFS. The CDR3 DNA sequence: TGTGCCAGCAGCACCTCTCTAGCGGGAGGATGCAATGTGCAGTTCTCC.

This chain links TRBV6-2 or TRBV6-3 with TRBJ2-4, with D unresolved. The germline gives CDR1 MNHEY, CDR2 SVGEGT. Deletions cut 5 bases from V and 10 bases from J, with 15 bases between. This CDR3 spans 13 amino acids. CDR3 bases: TGTGCCAGCAGTCAAACTATGACACGGATTCAGTACTTC. Protein: CASSQTMTRIQYF.